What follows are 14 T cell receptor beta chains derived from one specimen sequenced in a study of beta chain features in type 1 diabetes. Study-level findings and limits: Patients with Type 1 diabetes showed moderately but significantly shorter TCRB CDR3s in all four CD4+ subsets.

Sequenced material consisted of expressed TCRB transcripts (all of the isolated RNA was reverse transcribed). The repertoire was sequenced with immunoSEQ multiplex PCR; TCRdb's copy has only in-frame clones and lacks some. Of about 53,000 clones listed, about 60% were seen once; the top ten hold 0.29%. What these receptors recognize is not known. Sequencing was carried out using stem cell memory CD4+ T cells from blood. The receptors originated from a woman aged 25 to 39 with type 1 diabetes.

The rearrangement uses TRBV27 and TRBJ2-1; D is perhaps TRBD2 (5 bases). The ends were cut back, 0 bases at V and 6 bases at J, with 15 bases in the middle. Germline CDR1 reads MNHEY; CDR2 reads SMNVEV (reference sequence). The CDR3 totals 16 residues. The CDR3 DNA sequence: TGTGCCAGCAGTTTATCGTCCCCGGGCGGGTCCAATGAGCAGTTCTTC. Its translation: CASSLSSPGGSNEQFF.

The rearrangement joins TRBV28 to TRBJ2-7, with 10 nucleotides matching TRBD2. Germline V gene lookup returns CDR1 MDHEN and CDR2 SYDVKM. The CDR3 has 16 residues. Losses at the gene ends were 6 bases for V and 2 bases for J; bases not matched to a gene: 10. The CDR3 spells CASRFPGLANTYEQYF. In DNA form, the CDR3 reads TGTGCCAGCAGATTCCCGGGACTAGCGAACACCTACGAGCAGTACTTC.

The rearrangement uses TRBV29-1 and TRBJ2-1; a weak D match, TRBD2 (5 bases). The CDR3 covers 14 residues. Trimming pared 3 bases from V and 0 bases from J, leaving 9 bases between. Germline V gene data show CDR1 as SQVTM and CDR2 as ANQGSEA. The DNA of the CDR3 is TGCAGCGTTGACGGCGGGCCCTCCTACAATGAGCAGTTCTTC. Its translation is CSVDGGPSYNEQFF.

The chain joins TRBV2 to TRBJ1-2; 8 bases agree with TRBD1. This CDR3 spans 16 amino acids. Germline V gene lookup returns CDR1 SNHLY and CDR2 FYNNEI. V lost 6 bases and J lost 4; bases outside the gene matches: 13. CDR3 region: CASRAGQASGGYGYTF. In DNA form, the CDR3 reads TGTGCCAGCAGGGCGGGACAGGCGAGCGGAGGCTATGGCTACACCTTC.

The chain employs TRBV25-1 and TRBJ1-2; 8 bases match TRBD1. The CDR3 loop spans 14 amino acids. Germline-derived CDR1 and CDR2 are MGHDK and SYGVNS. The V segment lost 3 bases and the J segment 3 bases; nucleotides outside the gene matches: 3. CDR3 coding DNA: TGTGCCAGCAGTGACCCACAGGGGGACTATGGCTACACCTTC. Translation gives CASSDPQGDYGYTF.

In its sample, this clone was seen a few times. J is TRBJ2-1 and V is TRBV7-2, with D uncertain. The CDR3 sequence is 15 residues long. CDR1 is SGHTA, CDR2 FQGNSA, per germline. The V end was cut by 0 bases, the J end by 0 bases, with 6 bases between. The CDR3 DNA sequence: TGTGCCAGCAGCTTAGCCGTTAGCTCCTACAATGAGCAGTTCTTC. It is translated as CASSLAVSSYNEQFF.

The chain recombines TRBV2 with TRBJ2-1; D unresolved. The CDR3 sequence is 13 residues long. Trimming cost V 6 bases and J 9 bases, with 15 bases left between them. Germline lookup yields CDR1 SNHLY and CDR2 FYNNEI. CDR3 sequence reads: CASRDSSLGEQFF. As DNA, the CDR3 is TGTGCCAGCAGGGATTCCTCGCTAGGTGAGCAGTTCTTC.

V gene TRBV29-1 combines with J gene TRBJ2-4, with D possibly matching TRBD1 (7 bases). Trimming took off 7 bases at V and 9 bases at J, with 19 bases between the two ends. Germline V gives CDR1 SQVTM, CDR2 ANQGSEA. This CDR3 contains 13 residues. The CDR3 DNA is TGCAGCGGAGGACAGGCCGGGGGCGGCATTCAGTACTTC. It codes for CSGGQAGGGIQYF.

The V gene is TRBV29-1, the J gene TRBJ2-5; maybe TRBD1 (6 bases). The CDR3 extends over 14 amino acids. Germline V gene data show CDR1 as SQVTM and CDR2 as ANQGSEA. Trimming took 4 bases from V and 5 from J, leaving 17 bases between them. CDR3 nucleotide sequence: TGCAGCGTTGCCCACAGGGTAGAGAGGGAGACCCAGTACTTC. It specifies CSVAHRVERETQYF.

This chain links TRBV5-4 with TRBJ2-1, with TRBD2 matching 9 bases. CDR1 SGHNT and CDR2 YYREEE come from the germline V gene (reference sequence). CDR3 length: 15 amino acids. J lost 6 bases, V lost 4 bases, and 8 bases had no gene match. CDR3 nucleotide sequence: TGTGCCAGCAGCCCCACTAGCGGGCACCTCAATGAGCAGTTCTTC. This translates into CASSPTSGHLNEQFF.

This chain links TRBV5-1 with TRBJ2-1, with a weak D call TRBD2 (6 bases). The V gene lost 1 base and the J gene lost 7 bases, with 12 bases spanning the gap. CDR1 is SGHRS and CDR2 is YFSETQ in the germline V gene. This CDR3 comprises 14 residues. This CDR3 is CASSLFGGSNEQFF. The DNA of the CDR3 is TGCGCCAGCAGCTTGTTTGGAGGGAGTAATGAGCAGTTCTTC.

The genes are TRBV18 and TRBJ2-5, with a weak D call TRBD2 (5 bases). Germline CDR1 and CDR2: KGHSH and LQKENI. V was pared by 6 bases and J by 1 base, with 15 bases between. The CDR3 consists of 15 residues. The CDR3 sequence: CASSLAGGFQETQYF. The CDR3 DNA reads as TGTGCCAGCTCGTTGGCGGGCGGGTTCCAAGAGACCCAGTACTTC.

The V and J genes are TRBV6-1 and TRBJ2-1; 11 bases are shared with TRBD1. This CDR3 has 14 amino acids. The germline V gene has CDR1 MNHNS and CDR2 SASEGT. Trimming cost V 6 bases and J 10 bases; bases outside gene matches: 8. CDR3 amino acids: CASRGGQGVWEQFF. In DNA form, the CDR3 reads TGTGCCAGCAGGGGGGGACAGGGGGTTTGGGAGCAGTTCTTC.

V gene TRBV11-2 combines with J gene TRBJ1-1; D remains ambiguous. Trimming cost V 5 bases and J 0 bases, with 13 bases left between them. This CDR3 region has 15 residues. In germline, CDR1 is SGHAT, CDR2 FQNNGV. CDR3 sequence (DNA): TGTGCCAGCAGCCTTATCAGAGGCATGAACACTGAAGCTTTCTTT. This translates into CASSLIRGMNTEAFF.